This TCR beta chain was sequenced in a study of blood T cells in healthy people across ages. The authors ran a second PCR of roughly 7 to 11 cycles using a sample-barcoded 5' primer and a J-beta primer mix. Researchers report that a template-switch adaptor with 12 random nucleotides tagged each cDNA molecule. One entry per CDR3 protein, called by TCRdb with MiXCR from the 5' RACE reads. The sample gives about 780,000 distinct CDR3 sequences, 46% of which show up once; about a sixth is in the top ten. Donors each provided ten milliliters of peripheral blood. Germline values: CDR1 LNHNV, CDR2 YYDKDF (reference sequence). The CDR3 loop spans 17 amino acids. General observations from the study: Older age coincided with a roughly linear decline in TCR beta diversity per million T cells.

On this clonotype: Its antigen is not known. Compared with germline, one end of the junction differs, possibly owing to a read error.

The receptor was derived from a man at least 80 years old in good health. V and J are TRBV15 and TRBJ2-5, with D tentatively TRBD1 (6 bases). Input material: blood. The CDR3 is CATSSPIQGSLKETRYF. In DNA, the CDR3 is TGTGCCACCAGCAGCCCGATACAGGGAAGTCTGAAGGAGACCCGGTACTTC.